The TCR beta chain described here comes from a study of cytomegalovirus exposure and HLA in healthy donors. V trimming: 5 bases; J trimming: 3 bases; junction bases outside the gene matches: 4. Germline V gene lookup returns CDR1 MNHEY and CDR2 SVGAGI. This CDR3 is built from 15 residues. Researchers ran the PCR with 60 Vbeta and 13 Jbeta primers. The method was immunoSEQ multiplex PCR; TCRdb's version includes in-frame clones alone and lacks a portion of them. Of over 150,000 clones listed, more than 60% were seen once; the top ten hold less than 1.5%. With respect to this clone: Its antigen is unknown.

Study-wide findings and caveats: There were a few CMV-associated chains whose specificity for CMV antigens was confirmed in vitro. Sequencing likely caused a cluster of highly shared sequence variants. Clonal expansion, a later analysis showed, was greater in HLA-associated TCR beta chains than in equally common others.

Sequencing input: PBMCs. The chain recombines TRBV6-5 with TRBJ2-1; 10 nucleotides agree with TRBD2. This sequence originates from a woman in her thirties in good health and CMV-seropositive. CDR3 DNA: TGTGCCAGCAGTATATGGACTAGCGGCTACAATGAGCAGTTCTTC. It translates to CASSIWTSGYNEQFF.